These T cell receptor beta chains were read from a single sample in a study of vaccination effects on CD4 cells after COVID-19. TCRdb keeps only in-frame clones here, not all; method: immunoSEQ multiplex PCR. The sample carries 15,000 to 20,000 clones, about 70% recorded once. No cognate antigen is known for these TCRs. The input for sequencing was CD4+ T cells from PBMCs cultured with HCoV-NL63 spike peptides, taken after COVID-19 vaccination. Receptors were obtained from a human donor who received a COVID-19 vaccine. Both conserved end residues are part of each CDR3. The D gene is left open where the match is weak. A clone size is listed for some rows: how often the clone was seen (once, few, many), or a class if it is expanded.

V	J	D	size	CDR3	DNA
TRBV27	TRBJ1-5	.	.	CASSPLDGSNQPQHF	TGTGCCAGCAGTCCTCTGGACGGTAGCAATCAGCCCCAGCATTTT
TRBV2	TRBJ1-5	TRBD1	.	CASTKVRGSQPQHF	TGTGCCAGCACGAAAGTCAGGGGGAGTCAGCCCCAGCATTTT
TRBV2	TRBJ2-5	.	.	CAVRRTWGETQYF	TGTGCTGTCCGGCGGACCTGGGGGGAGACCCAGTACTTC
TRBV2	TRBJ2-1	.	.	CASSALRKGPYNEQFF	TGTGCCAGCAGTGCATTGCGGAAGGGTCCCTACAATGAGCAGTTCTTC
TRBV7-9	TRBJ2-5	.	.	CASSSREMIETQYF	TGTGCCAGCAGCTCACGGGAAATGATAGAGACCCAGTACTTC
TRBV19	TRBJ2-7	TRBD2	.	CASSSRLAGVSEQYF	TGTGCCAGTAGTTCGAGACTAGCGGGAGTATCCGAGCAGTACTTC
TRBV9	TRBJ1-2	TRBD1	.	CASSVVSHRGRNGYTF	TGTGCCAGCAGCGTAGTCAGTCACAGGGGGCGAAATGGCTACACCTTC
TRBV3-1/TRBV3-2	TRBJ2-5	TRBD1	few	CASSQAQGGETQYF	TGTGCCAGCAGCCAAGCACAGGGGGGAGAGACCCAGTACTTC
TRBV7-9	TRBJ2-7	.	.	CASSSLGNEQYF	TGTGCCAGCTCCTCTTTGGGTAACGAGCAGTACTTC
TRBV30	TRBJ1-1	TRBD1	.	CAWSVARTGMNTEAFF	TGTGCCTGGAGTGTAGCGAGGACAGGGATGAACACTGAAGCTTTCTTT
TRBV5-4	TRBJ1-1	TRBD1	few	CASSTGTTGGTEAFF	TGTGCCAGCAGCACGGGCACTACAGGGGGCACTGAAGCTTTCTTT
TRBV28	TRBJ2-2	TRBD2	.	CASSLPQRRTSGELFF	TGTGCCAGCAGTTTGCCCCAACGAAGGACTAGCGGGGAGCTGTTTTTT
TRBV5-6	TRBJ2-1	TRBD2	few	CASSLGLVGEQFF	TGTGCCAGCAGCCTTGGACTAGTTGGCGAGCAGTTCTTC
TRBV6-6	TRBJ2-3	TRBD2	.	CASSTGTSGTDTQYF	TGTGCCAGCAGCACCGGGACTAGCGGCACAGATACGCAGTATTTT
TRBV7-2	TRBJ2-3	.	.	CASSLGGAPPTDTQYF	TGTGCCAGCAGCTTAGGGGGGGCCCCCCCCACAGATACGCAGTATTTT
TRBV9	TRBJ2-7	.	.	CASSVGTDPNYEQYF	TGTGCCAGCAGCGTAGGGACGGATCCCAATTACGAGCAGTACTTC
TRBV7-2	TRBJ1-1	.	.	CASSFYRATEAFF	TGTGCCAGCAGCTTCTACAGGGCCACTGAAGCTTTCTTT
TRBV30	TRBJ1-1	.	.	CAWTNTADTEAFF	TGTGCCTGGACCAATACGGCGGACACTGAAGCTTTCTTT
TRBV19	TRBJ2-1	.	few	CALYNEQFF	TGTGCCCTATACAATGAGCAGTTCTTC
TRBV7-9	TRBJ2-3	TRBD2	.	CASSLLAGITDTQYF	TGTGCCAGCAGCTTATTAGCGGGGATCACAGATACGCAGTATTTT